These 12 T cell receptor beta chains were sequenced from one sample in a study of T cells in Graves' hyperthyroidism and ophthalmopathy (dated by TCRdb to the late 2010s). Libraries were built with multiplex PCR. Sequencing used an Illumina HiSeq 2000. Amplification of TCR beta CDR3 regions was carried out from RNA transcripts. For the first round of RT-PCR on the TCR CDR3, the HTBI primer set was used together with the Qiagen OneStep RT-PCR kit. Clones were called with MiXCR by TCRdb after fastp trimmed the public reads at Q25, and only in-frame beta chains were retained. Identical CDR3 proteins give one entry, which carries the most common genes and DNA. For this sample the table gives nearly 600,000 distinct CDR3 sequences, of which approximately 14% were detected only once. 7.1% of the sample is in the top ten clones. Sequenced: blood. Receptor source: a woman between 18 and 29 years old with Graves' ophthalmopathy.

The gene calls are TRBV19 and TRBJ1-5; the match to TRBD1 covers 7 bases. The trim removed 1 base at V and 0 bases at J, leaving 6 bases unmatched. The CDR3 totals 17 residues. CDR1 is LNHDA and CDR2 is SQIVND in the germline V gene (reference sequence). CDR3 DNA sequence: TGTGCCAGTAGTATAGGGGGACAGTCCTATAGCAATCAGCCCCAGCATTTT. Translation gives CASSIGGQSYSNQPQHF.

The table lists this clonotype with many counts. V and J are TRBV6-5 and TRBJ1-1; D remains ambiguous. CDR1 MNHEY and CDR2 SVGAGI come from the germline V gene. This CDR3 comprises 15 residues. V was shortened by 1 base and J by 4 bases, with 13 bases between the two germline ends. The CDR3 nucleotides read TGTGCCAGCAGTTACTACGTCAAGAAGGGCACTGAAGCTTTCTTT. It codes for CASSYYVKKGTEAFF.

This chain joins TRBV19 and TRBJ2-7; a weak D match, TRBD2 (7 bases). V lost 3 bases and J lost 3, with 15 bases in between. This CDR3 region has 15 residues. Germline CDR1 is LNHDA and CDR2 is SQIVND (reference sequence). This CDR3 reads CASSMGGGPDYEQYF. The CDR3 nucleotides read TGTGCCAGTAGTATGGGAGGGGGACCAGACTACGAGCAGTACTTC. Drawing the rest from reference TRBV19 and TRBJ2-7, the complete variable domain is DGGITQSPKYLFRKEGQNVTLSCEQNLNHDAMYWYRQDPGQGLRLIYYSQIVNDFQKGDIAEGYSVSREKKESFPLTVTSAQKNPTAFYLCASSMGGGPDYEQYFGPGTRLTVT.

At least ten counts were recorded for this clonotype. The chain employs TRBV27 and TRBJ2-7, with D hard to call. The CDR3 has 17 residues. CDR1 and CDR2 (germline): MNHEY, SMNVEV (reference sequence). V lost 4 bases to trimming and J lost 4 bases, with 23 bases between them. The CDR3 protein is CASSYGIHASSLYEQYF. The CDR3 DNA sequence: TGTGCCAGCAGTTATGGGATCCACGCTTCTTCTCTATACGAGCAGTACTTC.

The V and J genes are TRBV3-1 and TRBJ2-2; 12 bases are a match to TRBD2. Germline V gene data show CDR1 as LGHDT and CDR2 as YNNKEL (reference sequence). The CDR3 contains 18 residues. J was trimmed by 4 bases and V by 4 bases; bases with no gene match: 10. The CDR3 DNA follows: TGTGCCAGCAGCCCCCTTCTAGCGGGAGGGCAGGGCACCGGGGAGCTGTTTTTT. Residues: CASSPLLAGGQGTGELFF.

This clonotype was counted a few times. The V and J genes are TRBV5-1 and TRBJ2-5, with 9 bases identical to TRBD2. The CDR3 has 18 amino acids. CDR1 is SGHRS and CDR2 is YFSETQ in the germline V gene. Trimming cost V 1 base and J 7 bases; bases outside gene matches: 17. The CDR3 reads CASSLTSLTSGEDGTQYF. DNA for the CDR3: TGCGCCAGCAGCTTGACGTCACTGACTAGCGGAGAAGATGGGACCCAGTACTTC. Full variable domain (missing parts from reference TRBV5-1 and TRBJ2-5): KAGVTQTPRYLIKTRGQQVTLSCSPISGHRSVSWYQQTPGQGLQFLFEYFSETQRNKGNFPGRFSGRQFSNSRSEMNVSTLELGDSALYLCASSLTSLTSGEDGTQYFGPGTRLLVL.

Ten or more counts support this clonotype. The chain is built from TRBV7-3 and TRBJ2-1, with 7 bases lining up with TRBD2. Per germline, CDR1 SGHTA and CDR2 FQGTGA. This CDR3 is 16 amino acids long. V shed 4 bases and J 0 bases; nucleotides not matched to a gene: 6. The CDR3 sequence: CASSWSAGISYNEQFF. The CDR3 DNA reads TGTGCCAGCAGCTGGTCAGCGGGAATCTCCTACAATGAGCAGTTCTTC.

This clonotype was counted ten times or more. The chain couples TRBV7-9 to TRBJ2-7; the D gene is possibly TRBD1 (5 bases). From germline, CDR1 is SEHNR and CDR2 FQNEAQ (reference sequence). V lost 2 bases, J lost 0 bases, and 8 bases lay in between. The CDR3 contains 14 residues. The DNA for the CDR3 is TGTGCCAGCAGCTTACAGGGTACCTCCTACGAGCAGTACTTC. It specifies CASSLQGTSYEQYF.

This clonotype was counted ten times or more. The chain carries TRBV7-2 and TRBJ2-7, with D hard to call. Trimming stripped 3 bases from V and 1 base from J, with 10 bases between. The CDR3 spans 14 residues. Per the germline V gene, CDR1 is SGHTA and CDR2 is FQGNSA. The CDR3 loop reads CASSLSRSSYEQYF. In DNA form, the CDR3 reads TGTGCCAGCAGCTTGTCCAGGTCATCCTACGAGCAGTACTTC.

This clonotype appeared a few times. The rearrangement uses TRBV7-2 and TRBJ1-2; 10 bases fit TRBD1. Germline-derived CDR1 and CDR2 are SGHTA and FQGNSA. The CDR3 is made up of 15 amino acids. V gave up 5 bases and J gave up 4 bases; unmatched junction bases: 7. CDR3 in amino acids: CASSRGTGVSYGYTF. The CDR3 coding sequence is TGTGCCAGCAGCCGAGGGACAGGGGTCAGCTATGGCTACACCTTC.

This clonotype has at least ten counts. The CDR3 sequence: CASSSLLGQPQHF. Here the CDR3 DNA reads TGTGCCAGCAGTTCCCTGCTGGGGCAGCCCCAGCATTTT. The chain couples TRBV28 to TRBJ1-5, with no clear D. The CDR3 has 13 residues. V was pared by 4 bases and J by 7 bases, with 11 bases between. The germline CDR1 and CDR2 sequences are MDHEN and SYDVKM.

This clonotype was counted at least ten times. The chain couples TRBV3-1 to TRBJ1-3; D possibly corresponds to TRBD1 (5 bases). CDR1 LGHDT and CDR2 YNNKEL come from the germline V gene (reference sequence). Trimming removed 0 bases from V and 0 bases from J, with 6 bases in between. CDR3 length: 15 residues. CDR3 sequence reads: CASSQEGGSGNTIYF. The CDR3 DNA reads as TGTGCCAGCAGCCAAGAGGGGGGCTCTGGAAACACCATATATTTT. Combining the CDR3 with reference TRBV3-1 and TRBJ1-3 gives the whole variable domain DTAVSQTPKYLVTQMGNDKSIKCEQNLGHDTMYWYKQDSKKFLKIMFSYNNKELIINETVPNRFSPKSPDKAHLNLHINSLELGDSAVYFCASSQEGGSGNTIYFGEGSWLTVV.